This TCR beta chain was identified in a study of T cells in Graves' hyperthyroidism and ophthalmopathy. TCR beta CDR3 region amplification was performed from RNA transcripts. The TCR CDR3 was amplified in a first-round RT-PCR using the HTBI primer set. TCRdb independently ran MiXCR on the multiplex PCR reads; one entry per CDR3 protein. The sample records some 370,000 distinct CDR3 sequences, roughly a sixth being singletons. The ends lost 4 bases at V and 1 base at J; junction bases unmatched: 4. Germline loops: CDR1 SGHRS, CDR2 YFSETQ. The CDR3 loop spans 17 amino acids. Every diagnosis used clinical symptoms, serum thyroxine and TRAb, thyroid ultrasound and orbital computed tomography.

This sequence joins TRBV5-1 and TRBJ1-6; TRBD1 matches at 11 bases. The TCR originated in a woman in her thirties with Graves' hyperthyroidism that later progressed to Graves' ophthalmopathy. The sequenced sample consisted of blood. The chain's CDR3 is CASSPGQGASYNSPLHF. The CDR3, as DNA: TGCGCCAGCAGCCCTGGACAGGGGGCATCCTATAATTCACCCCTCCACTTT.